The 21 T cell receptor beta chains reported below all come from one sample, sequenced in a study of T cells in Graves' hyperthyroidism and ophthalmopathy. What was amplified from RNA transcripts were TCR beta CDR3 regions. With the HTBI primer set, the TCR CDR3 went through a first round of RT-PCR. TCRdb called the multiplex PCR reads again in MiXCR, with one record for every CDR3 protein. Among hundreds of thousands of distinct CDR3 sequences listed, roughly 16% were seen once. Sequenced input: blood. These receptors were collected from a woman in her 30s with Graves' hyperthyroidism.

This clonotype appeared many times. The V and J genes are TRBV2 and TRBJ1-2; weak D call: TRBD1 (5 bases). The CDR3 has 13 amino acids. The germline gives CDR1 SNHLY, CDR2 FYNNEI. V gave up 6 bases and J gave up 4 bases, with 12 bases separating them. The CDR3 bases are TGTGCCAGCAGACGGGGGAGCGTCTATGGCTACACCTTC. Encoded protein: CASRRGSVYGYTF.

The gene calls are TRBV6-9 and TRBJ1-2, with 9 bases fitting TRBD1. J gave up 1 base and V 3 bases, and 3 bases lay outside the gene matches. This CDR3 has 15 residues. Looked up from germline, CDR1 is MNHGY and CDR2 is SVAAGI. CDR3 sequence reads: CASSYGGQGNYGYTF. The CDR3 region has the DNA TGTGCCAGCAGTTACGGGGGACAGGGTAACTATGGCTACACCTTC.

This clonotype was seen a few times. The chain is built from TRBV6-5 and TRBJ2-2, with D possibly called TRBD1 or TRBD2 (5 bases each). The CDR3 covers 15 residues. The germline V gene encodes CDR1 MNHEY and CDR2 SVGAGI. V was pared by 3 bases and J by 7 bases, with 15 bases between. CDR3 bases: TGTGCCAGCAGTTATGAGGGCAGGGCAGGCGGGGAGCTGTTTTTT. Translation: CASSYEGRAGGELFF.

The chain recombines TRBV14 with TRBJ2-1; D is uncertain. CDR3 length equals 14 residues. Trimming removed 1 base at V and 8 bases at J, with 12 bases between. Germline V gene sequence: CDR1 SGHDN, CDR2 FVKESK. CDR3 bases: TGTGCCAGCAGCCAAGTCGTCAGGAACGATGAGCAGTTCTTC. Residues: CASSQVVRNDEQFF.

The rearrangement joins TRBV20-1 to TRBJ2-3; 12 nucleotides match TRBD2. J was trimmed by 4 bases and V by 0 bases; bases with no gene match: 8. The CDR3 has 17 amino acids. The germline gives CDR1 DFQATT, CDR2 SNEGSKA (reference sequence). This CDR3 reads CSARDASGRAGADTQYF. As DNA, the CDR3 is TGCAGTGCTAGAGATGCTAGCGGGAGGGCTGGGGCAGATACGCAGTATTTT.

This clonotype was counted once. V gene TRBV18 combines with J gene TRBJ1-4; D call uncertain. CDR1 and CDR2 from the germline V gene are KGHSH and LQKENI. The CDR3 has 14 amino acids. V was shortened by 6 bases and J by 5 bases, with 13 bases between the two germline ends. The CDR3 region is CASSPPSDNEKLFF. In DNA, the CDR3 is TGTGCCAGCTCGCCCCCGTCGGACAATGAAAAACTGTTTTTT.

This clonotype was seen a few times. The J gene is TRBJ2-5, the V gene TRBV3-1; either TRBD1 or TRBD2 may supply D (6 bases each). V was clipped by 6 bases and J by 5 bases, with 16 bases between them. This CDR3 spans 14 amino acids. In germline, CDR1 is LGHDT, CDR2 YNNKEL (reference sequence). For the CDR3, the DNA is TGTGCCAGCAGGCAGGGGTGGACTATGGAGACCCAGTACTTC. As protein: CASRQGWTMETQYF.

This clonotype was detected only a few times. The V and J genes are TRBV28 and TRBJ1-5; TRBD1 agrees at 7 bases. This CDR3 spans 18 amino acids. Germline V lookup: CDR1 MDHEN, CDR2 SYDVKM. J lost 0 bases, V lost 7 bases, and 15 bases had no gene match. In DNA form, the CDR3 reads TGTGCCAGCACCCTTGCGGGGACAGATAACTATAGCAATCAGCCCCAGCATTTT. Translated, it gives CASTLAGTDNYSNQPQHF.

The chain joins TRBV27 to TRBJ2-7; 13 bases match TRBD2. The CDR3 is made up of 18 amino acids. Germline V gene sequence: CDR1 MNHEY, CDR2 SMNVEV (reference sequence). The ends lost 8 bases at V and 0 bases at J; junction bases unmatched: 13. CDR3 DNA sequence: TGTGCCAGCTCACCTTCGGGACTAGCGGGACTGAACTCCTACGAGCAGTACTTC. Protein sequence: CASSPSGLAGLNSYEQYF.

The chain joins TRBV7-9 to TRBJ2-5; D unresolved. The CDR3 is made up of 15 amino acids. Trimming cost V 5 bases and J 4 bases, with 17 bases left between them. CDR1 is SEHNR, CDR2 FQNEAQ, per germline (reference sequence). In nucleotides, the CDR3 is TGTGCCAGCAGCGCCGCGACACCCCAAGGAGAGACCCAGTACTTC. Translation: CASSAATPQGETQYF.

V usage is TRBV24-1 and J usage is TRBJ2-5; TRBD1 matches at 10 bases. Germline values: CDR1 KGHDR, CDR2 SFDVKD. The CDR3 extends over 15 amino acids. V shed 5 bases, J shed 7 bases, and the junction held 9 bases outside the gene matches. CDR3: CATSASGQGYGTQYF. CDR3 DNA sequence: TGTGCCACCAGTGCTTCGGGACAGGGGTACGGGACCCAGTACTTC.

This clonotype has at least ten counts. The chain recombines TRBV28 with TRBJ2-7, with TRBD1 identical over 8 bases. Trimming cost V 5 bases and J 4 bases; bases outside gene matches: 10. The CDR3 spans 15 residues. Germline CDR1 MDHEN, CDR2 SYDVKM. CDR3 sequence reads: CASSTTGGSGYEQYF. DNA for the CDR3: TGTGCCAGCAGTACAACAGGGGGTAGTGGTTACGAGCAGTACTTC.

This clonotype showed up just a few times. The chain combines TRBV20-1 with TRBJ1-4; 9 bases are shared with TRBD1. Trimming at V came to 4 bases and at J to 8 bases, leaving 8 bases not matched to a gene. CDR3 length: 14 amino acids. Germline V gives CDR1 DFQATT, CDR2 SNEGSKA (reference sequence). CDR3 sequence reads: CSAMGQGREEKLFF. CDR3 DNA: TGCAGTGCTATGGGACAGGGACGGGAGGAAAAACTGTTTTTT.

This clonotype was counted at least ten times. The chain joins TRBV20-1 to TRBJ1-1; D is possibly TRBD1 (5 bases). CDR1 and CDR2 (germline): DFQATT, SNEGSKA (reference sequence). This CDR3 is 15 amino acids long. Between the trimmed V and J ends, which lost 0 bases and 3 bases, there was a span of 14 bases. CDR3 sequence (DNA): TGCAGTGCTAGAGACTATCGGGGGGGACACACTGAAGCTTTCTTT. This translates into CSARDYRGGHTEAFF.

This clonotype came up a few times. This chain links TRBV29-1 with TRBJ2-5; TRBD1 matches 7 bases. Germline trimming cut 1 base from V and 7 bases from J; bases unmatched to any gene: 6. Per germline, CDR1 SQVTM and CDR2 ANQGSEA. The CDR3 totals 13 residues. The CDR3 spells CSVEGDRGVTQYF. CDR3 nucleotide sequence: TGCAGCGTTGAAGGGGACAGAGGAGTGACCCAGTACTTC.

This clonotype was picked up a small number of times. The gene calls are TRBV7-2 and TRBJ2-5; TRBD1 is a possible D gene (6 bases). This CDR3 has 16 amino acids. From germline, CDR1 is SGHTA and CDR2 FQGNSA. V was pared by 2 bases and J by 5 bases, with 18 bases between. CDR3: CASSLMGAAASETQYF. DNA of the CDR3: TGTGCCAGCAGCTTAATGGGGGCGGCTGCAAGTGAGACCCAGTACTTC.

In this sample, this clonotype turned up many times. The chain couples TRBV7-6 to TRBJ2-3, with a possible D match to TRBD1 (6 bases). The CDR3 spans 14 residues. Trimming shortened V by 5 bases and J by 2 bases, and 11 bases separated the two germline ends. The germline V gene has CDR1 SGHVS and CDR2 FNYEAQ. The CDR3 sequence is CASSQTGTTDTQYF. The CDR3 DNA reads TGTGCCAGCAGCCAAACAGGGACCACAGATACGCAGTATTTT. The variable domain in full, with the rest retrieved from reference TRBV7-6 and TRBJ2-3, is GAGVSQSPRYKVTKRGQDVALRCDPISGHVSLYWYRQALGQGPEFLTYFNYEAQQDKSGLPNDRFSAERPEGSISTLTIQRTEQRDSAMYRCASSQTGTTDTQYFGPGTRLTVL.

Worth noting for this clonotype: This may arise from a read error, as a much more abundant clone is one base away. The V call is TRBV28, the J call TRBJ1-5; D may be TRBD1 (6 bases). CDR3 size: 15 residues. Germline V CDR1 and CDR2: MDHEN, SYDVKM. V gave up 6 bases and J gave up 0 bases, with 12 bases separating them. CDR3 nucleotide sequence: TGTGCCAGCAGGACAGGCTTTTGTAGCAATCAGCCCCAGCATTTT. This codes for CASRTGFCSNQPQHF.

CDR3 sequence: CASSLTPAFYEQYF. The CDR3 DNA reads as TGTGCCAGCAGTCTGACTCCTGCCTTTTACGAGCAGTACTTC. V gene TRBV28 combines with J gene TRBJ2-7; D remains unclear. Germline lookup yields CDR1 MDHEN and CDR2 SYDVKM. The CDR3 has 14 amino acids. V was cut by 5 bases and J by 4 bases, with 15 bases left in between.

For this clonotype: Since a much larger clone is just one base distant, this may be a read error. The gene calls are TRBV3-1 and TRBJ2-2, with 8 bases fitting TRBD2. The CDR3 spans 15 residues. Germline assignment: CDR1 LGHDT and CDR2 YNNKEL (reference sequence). The DNA of the CDR3 is TGTGCCAGCAGCCCCAGCGGGAGAGACACCGGGGAGCTGCTTTTT. It yields the protein CASSPSGRDTGELLF.

The chain employs TRBV7-3 and TRBJ2-3; perhaps D is TRBD1 or TRBD2 (5 bases each). Germline V lookup: CDR1 SGHTA, CDR2 FQGTGA. The CDR3 covers 16 residues. V dropped 1 base and J dropped 2 bases, with 13 bases sitting between them. In nucleotides, the CDR3 is TGTGCCAGCAGCTTAAAATTCCGGGACCTCACAGATACGCAGTATTTT. Translating gives CASSLKFRDLTDTQYF.